This passage covers 14 T cell receptor beta chains from one sample sequenced in a study of Ad26.COV2.S vaccination and SARS-CoV-2 variants. Specified treatment: some 20 received Ad26.COV2.S at low or high dose, single or two shots; roughly five received placebo; per-sample allocation not given. Vaccine and placebo recipients were sampled on day 63 after the first injection. Only in-frame clones appear in the TCRdb table, and some are missing; sequencing was by immunoSEQ multiplex PCR. The profile shows 440,000 or so clones, roughly 91% of them singletons. The sample was peripheral blood, taken in a trial of Ad26.COV2.S vaccine versus placebo. The receptor source for this set is a person between 18 and 65 years old who received the Ad26.COV2.S COVID-19 vaccine or a placebo.

V is TRBV28 and J is TRBJ1-1; maybe TRBD1 (6 bases). The CDR3 has 14 residues. Per the germline V gene, CDR1 is MDHEN and CDR2 is SYDVKM. V lost 3 bases to trimming and J lost 4 bases, with 12 bases between them. CDR3 coding DNA: TGTGCCAGCAGTTTTGGGGGGGCGGCCACTGAAGCTTTCTTT. This gives the protein CASSFGGAATEAFF. The complete variable domain, with remaining parts taken from reference TRBV28 and TRBJ1-1, reads DVKVTQSSRYLVKRTGEKVFLECVQDMDHENMFWYRQDPGLGLRLIYFSYDVKMKEKGDIPEGYSVSREKKERFSLILESASTNQTSMYLCASSFGGAATEAFFGQGTRLTVV.

This clone has only a few counts. The chain recombines TRBV6-5 with TRBJ2-7; D is tentatively TRBD1 or TRBD2 (5 bases each). V dropped 0 bases and J dropped 2 bases, with 14 bases sitting between them. CDR3 size: 16 residues. Germline loops: CDR1 MNHEY, CDR2 SVGAGI. In DNA form, the CDR3 reads TGTGCCAGCAGTTACTCGGGGGATTGGGTCACCTACGAGCAGTACTTC. It specifies CASSYSGDWVTYEQYF.

The V gene is TRBV5-5, the J gene TRBJ1-5; D not certain. Trimming took 6 bases from V and 1 from J, leaving 17 bases between them. Germline CDR1 SGHKS, CDR2 YYEKEE (reference sequence). This CDR3 is built from 16 residues. In DNA, the CDR3 is TGTGCCAGCACCCCGGGTAAGGGTTTGAGCAATCAGCCCCAGCATTTT. It encodes CASTPGKGLSNQPQHF.

In its sample, this clone was seen once. V is TRBV9 and J is TRBJ2-1; tentative D call: TRBD2 (6 bases). Germline CDR1 and CDR2: SGDLS and YYNGEE. This CDR3 spans 14 amino acids. V dropped 4 bases and J dropped 6 bases, with 14 bases sitting between them. This CDR3 is CASSPWDGGNEQFF. In DNA, the CDR3 is TGTGCCAGCAGCCCTTGGGACGGGGGCAATGAGCAGTTCTTC. The variable domain in full, with the rest retrieved from reference TRBV9 and TRBJ2-1, is DSGVTQTPKHLITATGQRVTLRCSPRSGDLSVYWYQQSLDQGLQFLIQYYNGEERAKGNILERFSAQQFPDLHSELNLSSLELGDSALYFCASSPWDGGNEQFFGPGTRLTVL.

The gene calls are TRBV28 and TRBJ1-4; tentative D call: TRBD1 (5 bases). V was clipped by 5 bases and J by 3 bases, with 13 bases between them. The CDR3 sequence is 15 residues long. The germline CDR1 and CDR2 sequences are MDHEN and SYDVKM. CDR3: CASSDGTGANEKLFF. Here the CDR3 DNA reads TGTGCCAGCAGTGATGGGACCGGGGCTAATGAAAAACTGTTTTTT.

V is TRBV10-3 and J is TRBJ2-1; TRBD2 matches 7 bases. This CDR3 contains 16 residues. V shed 3 bases, J shed 6 bases, and the junction held 11 bases outside the gene matches. Germline CDR1 and CDR2: ENHRY and SYGVKD. The CDR3: CAISDSWGGGRNEQFF. The CDR3 DNA reads as TGTGCCATCAGTGATTCCTGGGGGGGAGGGCGCAATGAGCAGTTCTTC.

V usage is TRBV28 and J usage is TRBJ2-5; 9 bases are shared with TRBD2. Trimming removed 5 bases from V and 1 base from J; junction bases left unmatched: 5. The germline V gene encodes CDR1 MDHEN and CDR2 SYDVKM. The CDR3 has 15 amino acids. The CDR3 sequence: CASSARLAVQETQYF. The CDR3 DNA reads as TGTGCCAGCAGTGCACGACTAGCGGTCCAAGAGACCCAGTACTTC.

The chain has TRBV27 and TRBJ1-2; 9 bases align to TRBD1. Germline V gives CDR1 MNHEY, CDR2 SMNVEV (reference sequence). The ends lost 0 bases at V and 8 bases at J; junction bases unmatched: 7. The CDR3 contains 15 residues. The CDR3 region is CASSLSGDRVGGYTF. The CDR3 DNA follows: TGTGCCAGCAGTTTATCTGGGGACAGGGTCGGCGGCTACACCTTC.

The J gene is TRBJ1-2, the V gene TRBV7-9, with a tentative D call TRBD1 (5 bases). Looked up from germline, CDR1 is SEHNR and CDR2 is FQNEAQ (reference sequence). This CDR3 has 16 residues. V lost 1 base and J lost 0, with 12 bases in between. This chain's CDR3 is CASSLEGLRPNYGYTF. Written as DNA, the CDR3 is TGTGCCAGCAGCTTAGAGGGGCTTCGGCCTAACTATGGCTACACCTTC.

The rearrangement joins TRBV5-1 to TRBJ2-3, with TRBD1 matching over 10 bases. The germline CDR1 and CDR2 sequences are SGHRS and YFSETQ. The V gene end was trimmed by 3 bases and the J gene end by 1 base; junction bases not matched to a gene: 8. CDR3 length: 17 amino acids. The CDR3 DNA reads as TGCGCCAGCAGCTGGGGGGACAGGGGACAAGGCACAGATACGCAGTATTTT. Residues: CASSWGDRGQGTDTQYF.

In its sample, this clone was seen a few times. This rearrangement joins TRBV6-4 to TRBJ2-3; D call uncertain. Germline V gene data show CDR1 as MRHNA and CDR2 as SNTAGT. V dropped 3 bases and J dropped 2 bases, with 9 bases sitting between them. The CDR3 covers 14 residues. The CDR3 loop is CASSEGYPTDTQYF. CDR3 coding DNA: TGTGCCAGCAGTGAAGGGTACCCCACAGATACGCAGTATTTT.

The rearrangement links TRBV19 to TRBJ2-7, with D uncertain. The CDR3 is 14 amino acids. Trimming left V 3 bases short and J 1 base short, with 10 bases between. The germline V gene encodes CDR1 LNHDA and CDR2 SQIVND (reference sequence). The CDR3 DNA follows: TGTGCCAGTAGTATGAACGGATTATCCTACGAGCAGTACTTC. Amino acids: CASSMNGLSYEQYF. Full variable domain (remainder filled in from reference TRBV19 and TRBJ2-7): DGGITQSPKYLFRKEGQNVTLSCEQNLNHDAMYWYRQDPGQGLRLIYYSQIVNDFQKGDIAEGYSVSREKKESFPLTVTSAQKNPTAFYLCASSMNGLSYEQYFGPGTRLTVT.

The chain couples TRBV5-4 to TRBJ2-6; D is unclear. Looked up from germline, CDR1 is SGHNT and CDR2 is YYREEE (reference sequence). The CDR3 covers 14 residues. Trimming shortened V by 7 bases and J by 5 bases, and 13 bases separated the two germline ends. The CDR3 DNA is TGTGCCAGCTTCCCTTCGGCGCGGGCCAACGTCCTGACTTTC. Protein: CASFPSARANVLTF.

The chain couples TRBV9 to TRBJ2-3; D call uncertain. The germline gives CDR1 SGDLS, CDR2 YYNGEE. CDR3 size: 15 residues. The germline V and J ends were trimmed by 0 bases and 1 base, with 9 bases remaining between them. The CDR3 here is CASSVVGRRTDTQYF. The CDR3 coding sequence is TGTGCCAGCAGCGTAGTTGGCAGACGCACAGATACGCAGTATTTT.